This T cell receptor (beta chain) was recorded in a study of CD8 T cells in Susac syndrome. Random hexamers were used to reverse transcribe roughly 0.5 to 1 ug of RNA. TCRdb analysed the immunoSEQ multiplex PCR reads with MiXCR anew, one entry per CDR3 protein. The sample includes approximately 180,000 distinct CDR3 sequences, 95% of them seen just once. Trimming shortened V by 6 bases and J by 0 bases, and 10 bases separated the two germline ends. The CDR3 runs to 13 residues. Looked up from germline, CDR1 is SQVTM and CDR2 is ANQGSEA. The sequenced sample consisted of CD4+ T cells from PBMCs. The chain couples TRBV29-1 to TRBJ2-3, with D tentatively TRBD1 (6 bases). The receptor comes from a human donor with multiple sclerosis. DNA for the CDR3: TGCAGCGTGGAGACAGGAAGCACAGATACGCAGTATTTT. This sequence encodes CSVETGSTDTQYF.